This T cell receptor beta chain derives from a study of vaccination and CD4 T cells after COVID-19. General observations from the study: The median count of SARS-CoV-2-reactive clonotypes rose from about 22 to 38, not significantly.

Treatment meaning: approximately nine-day PBMC culture with coronavirus spike peptide pools or control peptides (ViraFEST assay). Unexposed donor CD4+ T cells predated the COVID-19 pandemic, collected 2011-2018. TCRs were sequenced by ViraFEST after antigen-specific T cells had been expanded with peptide pools. From the approximately 10-day cultures, CD4+ T cells were isolated by negative selection. This clonotype has more than one count but fewer than ten. Its antigen is not identified. V was shortened by 6 bases and J by 1 base, with 9 bases between the two germline ends. The CDR3 length is 13 residues. The germline V gene has CDR1 MNHNS and CDR2 SASEGT. With the Oncomine TCR Beta short-read assay, DNA from cultured CD4+ T cells was sequenced. From the PCR reads, TCRdb called clonotypes with MiXCR, one entry per CDR3 protein. The sample includes 5,500 to 7,500 distinct CDR3 sequences, around 48% of them seen just once.

The TCR comes from a human donor in good health. Sequenced sample: CD4+ T cells from blood, cultured in vitro. The gene calls are TRBV6-1 and TRBJ1-1; perhaps TRBD1 as D (5 bases). This CDR3 is CASRVQENTEAFF. CDR3 bases: TGTGCCAGCAGGGTACAGGAGAACACTGAAGCTTTCTTT.